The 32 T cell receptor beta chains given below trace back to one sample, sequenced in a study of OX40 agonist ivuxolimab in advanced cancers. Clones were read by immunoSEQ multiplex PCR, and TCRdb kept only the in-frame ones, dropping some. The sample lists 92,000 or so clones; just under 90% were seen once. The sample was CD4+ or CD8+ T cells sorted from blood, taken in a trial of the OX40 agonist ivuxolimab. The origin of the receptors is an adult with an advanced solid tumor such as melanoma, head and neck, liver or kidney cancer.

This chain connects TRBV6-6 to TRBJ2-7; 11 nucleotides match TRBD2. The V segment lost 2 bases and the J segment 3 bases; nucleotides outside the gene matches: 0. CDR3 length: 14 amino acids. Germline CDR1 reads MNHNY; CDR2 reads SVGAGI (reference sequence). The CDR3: CASSYGTSGYEQYF. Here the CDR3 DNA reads TGTGCCAGCAGTTACGGGACTAGCGGCTACGAGCAGTACTTC.

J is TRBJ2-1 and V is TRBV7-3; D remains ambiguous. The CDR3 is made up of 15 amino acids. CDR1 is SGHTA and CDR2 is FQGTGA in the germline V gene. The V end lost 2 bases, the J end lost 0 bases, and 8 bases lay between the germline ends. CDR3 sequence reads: CASSLAPSSYNEQFF. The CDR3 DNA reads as TGTGCCAGCAGCTTAGCCCCAAGCTCCTACAATGAGCAGTTCTTC.

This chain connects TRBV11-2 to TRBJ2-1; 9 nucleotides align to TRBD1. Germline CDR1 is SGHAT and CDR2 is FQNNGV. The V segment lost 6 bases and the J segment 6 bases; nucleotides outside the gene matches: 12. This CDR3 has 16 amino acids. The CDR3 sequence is CASRSSRDRAGNEQFF. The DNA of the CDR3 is TGTGCCAGCAGGTCTTCAAGGGACAGGGCGGGCAATGAGCAGTTCTTC.

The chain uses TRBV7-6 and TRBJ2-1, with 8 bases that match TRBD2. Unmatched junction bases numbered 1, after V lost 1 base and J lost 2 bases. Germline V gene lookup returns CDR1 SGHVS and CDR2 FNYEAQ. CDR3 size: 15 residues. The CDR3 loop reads CASSLVLAAYNEQFF. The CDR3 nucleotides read TGTGCCAGCAGCTTAGTACTAGCGGCCTACAATGAGCAGTTCTTC.

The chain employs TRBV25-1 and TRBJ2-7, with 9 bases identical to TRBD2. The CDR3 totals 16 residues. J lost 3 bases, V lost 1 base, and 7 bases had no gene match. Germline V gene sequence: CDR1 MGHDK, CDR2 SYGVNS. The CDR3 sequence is CASSELRLAENYEQYF. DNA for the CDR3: TGTGCCAGCAGTGAATTAAGACTAGCGGAAAACTACGAGCAGTACTTC.

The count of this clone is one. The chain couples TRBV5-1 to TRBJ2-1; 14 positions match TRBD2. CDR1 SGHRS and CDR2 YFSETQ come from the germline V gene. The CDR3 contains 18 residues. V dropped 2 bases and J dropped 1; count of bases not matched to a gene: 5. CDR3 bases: TGCGCCAGCAGCTTAAGGGGGACTAGCGGGAGTTCCTACAATGAGCAGTTCTTC. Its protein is CASSLRGTSGSSYNEQFF. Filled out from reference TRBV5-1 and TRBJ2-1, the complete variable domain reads KAGVTQTPRYLIKTRGQQVTLSCSPISGHRSVSWYQQTPGQGLQFLFEYFSETQRNKGNFPGRFSGRQFSNSRSEMNVSTLELGDSALYLCASSLRGTSGSSYNEQFFGPGTRLTVL.

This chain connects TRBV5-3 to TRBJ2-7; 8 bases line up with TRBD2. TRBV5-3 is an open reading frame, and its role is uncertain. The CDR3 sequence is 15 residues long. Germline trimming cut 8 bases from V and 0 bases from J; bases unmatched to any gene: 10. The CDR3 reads CASSQDLAGSYEQYF. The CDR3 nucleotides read TGTGCCAGCAGCCAAGATCTAGCGGGCTCCTACGAGCAGTACTTC.

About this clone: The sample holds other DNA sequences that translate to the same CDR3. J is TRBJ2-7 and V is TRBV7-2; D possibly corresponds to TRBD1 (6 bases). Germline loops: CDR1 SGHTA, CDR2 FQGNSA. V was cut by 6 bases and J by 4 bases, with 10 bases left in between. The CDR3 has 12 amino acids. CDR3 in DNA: TGTGCCAGCAGTTTTCAGGGGTACGAGCAGTACTTC. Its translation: CASSFQGYEQYF. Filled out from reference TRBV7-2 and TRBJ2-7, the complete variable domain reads GAGVSQSPSNKVTEKGKDVELRCDPISGHTALYWYRQSLGQGLEFLIYFQGNSAPDKSGLPSDRFSAERTGGSVSTLTIQRTQQEDSAVYLCASSFQGYEQYFGPGTRLTVT.

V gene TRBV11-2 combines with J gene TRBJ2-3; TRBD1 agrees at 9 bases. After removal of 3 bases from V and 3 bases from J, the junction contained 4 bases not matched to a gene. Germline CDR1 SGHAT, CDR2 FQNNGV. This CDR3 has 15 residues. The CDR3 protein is CASSFRGQGTDTQYF. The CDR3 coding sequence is TGTGCCAGCAGCTTCCGGGGACAGGGAACAGATACGCAGTATTTT.

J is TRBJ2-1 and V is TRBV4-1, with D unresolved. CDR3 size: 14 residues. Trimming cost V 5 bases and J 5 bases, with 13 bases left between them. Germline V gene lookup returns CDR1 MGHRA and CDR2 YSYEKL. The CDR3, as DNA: TGCGCCAGCAGCGGTGCGCGACCCAACAATGAGCAGTTCTTC. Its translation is CASSGARPNNEQFF.

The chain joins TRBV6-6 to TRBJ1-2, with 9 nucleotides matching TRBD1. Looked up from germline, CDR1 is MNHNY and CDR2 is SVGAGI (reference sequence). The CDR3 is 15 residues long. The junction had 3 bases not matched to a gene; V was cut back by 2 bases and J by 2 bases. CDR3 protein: CASSYLGTGNYGYTF. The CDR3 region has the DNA TGTGCCAGCAGTTACCTCGGGACAGGGAACTATGGCTACACCTTC.

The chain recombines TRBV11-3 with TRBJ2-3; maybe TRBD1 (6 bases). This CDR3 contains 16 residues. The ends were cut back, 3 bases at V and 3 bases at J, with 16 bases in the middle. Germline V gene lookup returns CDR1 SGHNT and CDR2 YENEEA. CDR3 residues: CASSFIGGLGTDTQYF. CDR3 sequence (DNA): TGTGCCAGCAGCTTTATAGGGGGATTAGGAACAGATACGCAGTATTTT.

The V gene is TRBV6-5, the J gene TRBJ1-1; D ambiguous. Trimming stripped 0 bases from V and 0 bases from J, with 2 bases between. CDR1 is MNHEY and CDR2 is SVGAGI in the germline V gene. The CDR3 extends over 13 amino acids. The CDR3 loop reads CASSYSMNTEAFF. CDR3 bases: TGTGCCAGCAGTTACTCGATGAACACTGAAGCTTTCTTT.

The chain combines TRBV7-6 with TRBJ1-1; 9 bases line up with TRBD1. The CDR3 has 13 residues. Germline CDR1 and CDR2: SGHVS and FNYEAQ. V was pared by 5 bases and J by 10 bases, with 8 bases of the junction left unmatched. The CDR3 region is CASSNPGTGRAFF. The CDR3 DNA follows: TGTGCCAGCAGCAACCCCGGGACAGGGAGAGCTTTCTTT.

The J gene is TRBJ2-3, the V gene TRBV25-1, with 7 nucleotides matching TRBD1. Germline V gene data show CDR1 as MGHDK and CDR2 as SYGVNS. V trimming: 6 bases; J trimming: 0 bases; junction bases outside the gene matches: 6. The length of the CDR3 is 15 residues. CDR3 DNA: TGTGCCAGCAGCCCCGGACAGGTTAGCACAGATACGCAGTATTTT. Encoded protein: CASSPGQVSTDTQYF.

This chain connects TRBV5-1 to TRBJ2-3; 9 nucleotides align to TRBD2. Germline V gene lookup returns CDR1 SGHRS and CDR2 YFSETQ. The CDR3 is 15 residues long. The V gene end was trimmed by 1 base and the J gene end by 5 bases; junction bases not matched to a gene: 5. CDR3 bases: TGCGCCAGCAGCTTGCGGACTAGCGAAAGAGATACGCAGTATTTT. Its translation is CASSLRTSERDTQYF. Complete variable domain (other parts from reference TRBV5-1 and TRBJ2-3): KAGVTQTPRYLIKTRGQQVTLSCSPISGHRSVSWYQQTPGQGLQFLFEYFSETQRNKGNFPGRFSGRQFSNSRSEMNVSTLELGDSALYLCASSLRTSERDTQYFGPGTRLTVL.

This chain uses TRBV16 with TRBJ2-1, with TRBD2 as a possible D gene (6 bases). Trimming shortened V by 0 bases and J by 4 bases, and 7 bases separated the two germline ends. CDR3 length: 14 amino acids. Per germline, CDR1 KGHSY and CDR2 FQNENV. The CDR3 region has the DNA TGTGCCAGCAGCCAATCCGGGGGTTACAATGAGCAGTTCTTC. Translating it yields CASSQSGGYNEQFF.

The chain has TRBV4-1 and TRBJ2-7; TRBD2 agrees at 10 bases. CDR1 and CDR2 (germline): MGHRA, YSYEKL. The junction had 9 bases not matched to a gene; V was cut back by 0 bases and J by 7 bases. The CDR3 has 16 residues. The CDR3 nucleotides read TGCGCCAGCAGCCAAGATCTGTCTAGCGGGAGCTTTGAGCAGTACTTC. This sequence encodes CASSQDLSSGSFEQYF.

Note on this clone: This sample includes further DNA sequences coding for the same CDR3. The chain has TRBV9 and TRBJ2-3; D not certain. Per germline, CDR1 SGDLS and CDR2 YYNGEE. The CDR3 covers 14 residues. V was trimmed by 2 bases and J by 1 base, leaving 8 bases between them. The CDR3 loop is CASSVSGGTDTQYF. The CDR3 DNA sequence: TGTGCCAGCAGCGTCTCAGGTGGCACAGATACGCAGTATTTT.

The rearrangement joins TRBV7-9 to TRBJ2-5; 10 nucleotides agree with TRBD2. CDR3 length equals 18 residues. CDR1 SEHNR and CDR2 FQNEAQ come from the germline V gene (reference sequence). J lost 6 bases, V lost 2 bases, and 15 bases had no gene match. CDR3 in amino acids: CASSLRGKREGLCKTQYF. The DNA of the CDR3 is TGTGCCAGCAGCTTAAGAGGAAAGCGGGAGGGGCTGTGTAAGACCCAGTACTTC.

The CDR3 DNA is TGTGCCAGCAGCTCAAAACTAGCGGGCTCCTCCTACGAGCAGTACTTC. Its translation: CASSSKLAGSSYEQYF. V gene TRBV7-9 combines with J gene TRBJ2-7, with 9 bases identical to TRBD2. V was clipped by 4 bases and J by 0 bases; unmatched bases: 7. The germline CDR1 and CDR2 sequences are SEHNR and FQNEAQ (reference sequence). This CDR3 has 16 residues. Filled out from reference TRBV7-9 and TRBJ2-7, the complete variable domain reads DTGVSQNPRHKITKRGQNVTFRCDPISEHNRLYWYRQTLGQGPEFLTYFQNEAQLEKSRLLSDRFSAERPKGSFSTLEIQRTEQGDSAMYLCASSSKLAGSSYEQYFGPGTRLTVT.

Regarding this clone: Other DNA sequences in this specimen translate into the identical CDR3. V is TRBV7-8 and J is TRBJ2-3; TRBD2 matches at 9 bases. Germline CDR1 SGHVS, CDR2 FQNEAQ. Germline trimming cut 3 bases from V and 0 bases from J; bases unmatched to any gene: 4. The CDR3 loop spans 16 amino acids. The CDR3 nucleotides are TGTGCCAGCAGCTTGCAGACTAGCGGTAGCACAGATACGCAGTATTTT. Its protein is CASSLQTSGSTDTQYF.

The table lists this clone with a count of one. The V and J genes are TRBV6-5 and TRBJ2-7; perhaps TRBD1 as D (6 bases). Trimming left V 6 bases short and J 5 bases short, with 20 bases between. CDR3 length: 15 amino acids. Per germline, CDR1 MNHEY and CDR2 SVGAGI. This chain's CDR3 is CASSRTETSRDEQYF. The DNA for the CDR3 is TGTGCCAGCAGCCGGACAGAGACCAGCAGGGACGAGCAGTACTTC.

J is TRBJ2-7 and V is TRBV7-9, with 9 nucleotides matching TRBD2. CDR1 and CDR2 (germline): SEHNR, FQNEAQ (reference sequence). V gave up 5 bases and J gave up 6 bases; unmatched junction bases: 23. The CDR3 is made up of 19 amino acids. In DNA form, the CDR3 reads TGTGCCAGCAGCCCACTTCAGGGGTTGGGCGGCGGGAGGGCCACCGAGCAGTACTTC. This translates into CASSPLQGLGGGRATEQYF. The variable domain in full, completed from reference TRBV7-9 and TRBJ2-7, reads DTGVSQNPRHKITKRGQNVTFRCDPISEHNRLYWYRQTLGQGPEFLTYFQNEAQLEKSRLLSDRFSAERPKGSFSTLEIQRTEQGDSAMYLCASSPLQGLGGGRATEQYFGPGTRLTVT.

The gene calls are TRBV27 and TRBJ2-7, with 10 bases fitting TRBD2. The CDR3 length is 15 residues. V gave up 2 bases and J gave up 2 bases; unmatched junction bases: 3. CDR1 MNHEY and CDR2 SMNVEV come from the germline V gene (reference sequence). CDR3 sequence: CASSLLTSGTYEQYF. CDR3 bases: TGTGCCAGCAGTTTACTTACTAGCGGGACCTACGAGCAGTACTTC.

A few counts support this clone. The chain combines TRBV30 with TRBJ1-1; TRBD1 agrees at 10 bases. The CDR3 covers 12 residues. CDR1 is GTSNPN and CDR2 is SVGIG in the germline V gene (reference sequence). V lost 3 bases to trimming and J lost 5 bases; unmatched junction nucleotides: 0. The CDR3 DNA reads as TGTGCCTGGAGGGGACAGGGGACTGAAGCTTTCTTT. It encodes CAWRGQGTEAFF.

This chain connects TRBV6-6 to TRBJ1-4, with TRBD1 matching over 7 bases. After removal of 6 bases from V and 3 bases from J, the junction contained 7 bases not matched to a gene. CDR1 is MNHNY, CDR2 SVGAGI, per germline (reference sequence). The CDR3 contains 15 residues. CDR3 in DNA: TGTGCCAGCAGGGTGCAGGGGGGGGCTAATGAAAAACTGTTTTTT. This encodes CASRVQGGANEKLFF.

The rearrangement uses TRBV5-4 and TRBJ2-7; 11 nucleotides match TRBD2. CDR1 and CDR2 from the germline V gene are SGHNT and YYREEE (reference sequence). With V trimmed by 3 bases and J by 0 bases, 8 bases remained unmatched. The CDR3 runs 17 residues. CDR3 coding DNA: TGTGCCAGCAGCTCCCCGGGGACTAGCGGTAACTCCTACGAGCAGTACTTC. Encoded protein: CASSSPGTSGNSYEQYF.

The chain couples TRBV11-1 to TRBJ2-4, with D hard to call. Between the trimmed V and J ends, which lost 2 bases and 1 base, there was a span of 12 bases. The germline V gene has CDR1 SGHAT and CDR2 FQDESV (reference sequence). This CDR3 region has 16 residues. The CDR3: CASSLLTGSAKNIQYF. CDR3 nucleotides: TGTGCCAGCAGCTTATTAACGGGTAGTGCCAAAAACATTCAGTACTTC.

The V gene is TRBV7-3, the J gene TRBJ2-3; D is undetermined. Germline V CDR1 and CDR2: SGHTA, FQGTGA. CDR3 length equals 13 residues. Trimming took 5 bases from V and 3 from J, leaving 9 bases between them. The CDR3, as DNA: TGTGCCAGCAGCCCCGCTCATACAGATACGCAGTATTTT. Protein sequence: CASSPAHTDTQYF.

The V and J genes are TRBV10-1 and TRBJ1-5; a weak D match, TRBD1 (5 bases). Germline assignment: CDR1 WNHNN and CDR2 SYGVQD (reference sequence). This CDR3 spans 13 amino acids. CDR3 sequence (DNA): TGCGCGACTACAGGTGATAGCAATCAGCCCCAGCATTTT. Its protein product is CATTGDSNQPQHF.

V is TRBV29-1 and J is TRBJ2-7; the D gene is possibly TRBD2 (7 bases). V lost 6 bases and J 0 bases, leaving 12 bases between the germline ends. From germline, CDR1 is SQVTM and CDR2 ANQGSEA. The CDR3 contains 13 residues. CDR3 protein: CSVRGGGSYEQYF. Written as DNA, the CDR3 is TGCAGCGTCAGGGGAGGGGGCTCCTACGAGCAGTACTTC.